These 6 T cell receptor beta chains share one sample of origin, sequenced in a study. The sorted Tregs were CD4+CD25+CD127-/low cells. TCRdb reanalysed the 5' RACE reads using MiXCR and keeps one entry per CDR3 protein. Among 30,000 to 35,000 distinct CDR3 sequences listed, roughly 27% were seen once. Sequenced sample: tumor-infiltrating Tregs sorted from the breast tumor. The receptors were gathered from a female donor with breast cancer.

This clonotype was found many times. V usage is TRBV7-3 and J usage is TRBJ1-1; D may be TRBD1 (5 bases). Germline V gene lookup returns CDR1 SGHTA and CDR2 FQGTGA. V gave up 6 bases and J gave up 0 bases, with 26 bases separating them. The CDR3 contains 19 residues. CDR3 DNA: TGTGCCAGCAGTTTTCCTGCCTCAGGGATTGAGCCCATGAACACTGAAGCTTTCTTT. Protein sequence: CASSFPASGIEPMNTEAFF.

This clonotype was seen only a few times. The chain has TRBV25-1 and TRBJ1-1; D remains ambiguous. Germline-derived CDR1 and CDR2 are MGHDK and SYGVNS. This CDR3 is built from 11 residues. V gave up 5 bases and J gave up 3 bases, with 4 bases separating them. The CDR3 bases are TGTGCCAGCAGTTTTTACACTGAAGCTTTCTTT. Residues: CASSFYTEAFF.

The chain combines TRBV19 with TRBJ2-7; D is ambiguous. V lost 4 bases, J lost 2 bases, and 15 bases lay in between. Germline CDR1 reads LNHDA; CDR2 reads SQIVND (reference sequence). This CDR3 region has 15 residues. CDR3 nucleotides: TGTGCCAGTAGTACCCATTTCAAGGGTCCCTACGAGCAGTACTTC. Translating it yields CASSTHFKGPYEQYF.

This clonotype was counted many times. CDR3 bases: TGTGCCAGCAGCTTGACGGGGGTGGAAGCCCAGCATTTT. Translated: CASSLTGVEAQHF. The J gene is TRBJ1-5, the V gene TRBV7-6; D might be TRBD1 (5 bases). Germline V lookup: CDR1 SGHVS, CDR2 FNYEAQ. The germline V and J ends were trimmed by 3 bases and 11 bases, with 14 bases remaining between them. The CDR3 is 13 residues long.

The chain joins TRBV27 to TRBJ2-1; weak D call: TRBD1 (6 bases). Germline-derived CDR1 and CDR2 are MNHEY and SMNVEV (reference sequence). The length of the CDR3 is 14 residues. V lost 2 bases to trimming and J lost 16 bases, with 21 bases between them. In nucleotides, the CDR3 is TGTGCCAGCAGTTTAAACAGGGCGAACACTGAAACTTTCTTC. Amino acid sequence: CASSLNRANTETFF.

The chain carries TRBV7-3 and TRBJ2-1; 7 bases agree with TRBD2. This CDR3 spans 13 amino acids. Germline V CDR1 and CDR2: SGHTA, FQGTGA. J gave up 10 bases and V 5 bases, and 8 bases lay outside the gene matches. The CDR3 sequence: CASSLGLGREQFF. CDR3 nucleotide sequence: TGTGCCAGCAGCCTCGGACTAGGTCGGGAGCAGTTCTTC.